The 13 T cell receptor beta chains below were found in one sample sequenced in a study of regulatory T cells in long-lasting Graves disease. In building TCR beta libraries, iRepertoire HTBI primers were used together with Arm-PCR of CDR3 regions. TCRdb re-analysed the multiplex PCR reads in MiXCR, keeping a single row per CDR3 protein. The sample has 400,000 to 500,000 distinct CDR3 sequences, 15% seen once; the top ten hold over 15%. Stated time point: newly diagnosed GD, antithyroid drugs for less than 3 months. PBMC RNA was the source of the TCR library. This sample also belongs to another study, concerning T cells in Graves' hyperthyroidism and ophthalmopathy.

Sequencing was performed on peripheral blood mononuclear cells (PBMCs), taken at new diagnosis, from a patient treated with antithyroid drugs. Receptors were obtained from a woman aged 25-40 years with Graves disease.

As to this clonotype: Given a much more abundant clone one base away, this may be a read error. V and J are TRBV3-1 and TRBJ1-1; D is unresolved. The CDR3 contains 18 residues. The V gene's germline CDR1 is LGHDT and CDR2 YNNKEL (reference sequence). Between the trimmed V and J ends, which lost 2 bases and 1 base, there was a span of 20 bases. CDR3 coding DNA: TGTGCCAGCAGCCAAACCATGCAGCGTGGGGTTGGGAACACTGAAGCTTTCTTT. Protein product: CASSQTMQRGVGNTEAFF.

This clonotype has just a few counts. This rearrangement joins TRBV9 to TRBJ1-1; D unclear. Germline V CDR1 and CDR2: SGDLS, YYNGEE. V shed 4 bases and J shed 6 bases, with 19 bases lying between them. The CDR3 contains 15 residues. For the CDR3, the DNA is TGTGCCAGCAGCTCACTGACGGGAGCCTCGGCTGAAGCTTTCTTT. It specifies CASSSLTGASAEAFF. Full variable domain (outside the CDR3, taken from reference TRBV9 and TRBJ1-1): DSGVTQTPKHLITATGQRVTLRCSPRSGDLSVYWYQQSLDQGLQFLIQYYNGEERAKGNILERFSAQQFPDLHSELNLSSLELGDSALYFCASSSLTGASAEAFFGQGTRLTVV.

This clonotype was picked up many times. The junction differs from germline at one of its ends, possibly a read error. The chain recombines TRBV11-2 with TRBJ2-5; D gene uncertain. The CDR3 consists of 15 residues. Germline V CDR1 and CDR2: SGHAT, FQNNGV. The CDR3 reads CASSLDPNNQETQYF. The CDR3 nucleotides are TGTGCCAGCAGCTTAGATCCGAATAACCAGGAGACCCAGTACTTC.

Comment on this clonotype: This sequence is one base from a far larger clone and is likely a read error. This sequence joins TRBV3-1 and TRBJ2-7; 9 nucleotides agree with TRBD1. The junction had 7 bases not matched to a gene; V was cut back by 3 bases and J by 7 bases. Germline V gene data show CDR1 as LGHDT and CDR2 as YNNKEL (reference sequence). CDR3 length equals 14 residues. The CDR3 DNA reads as TGTGCCAGCAGCCAGGGGGGACAGGGCACTGAGCAGTACTTC. This encodes CASSQGGQGTEQYF.

For this clonotype: At one boundary the junction diverges from the germline segment, which might be a read error. The rearrangement links TRBV5-1 to TRBJ1-5; 8 nucleotides agree with TRBD1. This CDR3 comprises 15 residues. Looked up from germline, CDR1 is SGHRS and CDR2 is YFSETQ. This CDR3 reads CASSRGQGENQPQHF. For the CDR3, the DNA is TGTGCCAGCAGCCGAGGACAGGGAGAAAATCAGCCCCAGCATTTT.

The rearrangement uses TRBV27 and TRBJ2-1, with D possibly matching TRBD1 (6 bases). There are 14 residues in the CDR3. V lost 8 bases and J lost 4, with 15 bases in between. Germline V gene data show CDR1 as MNHEY and CDR2 as SMNVEV (reference sequence). CDR3 nucleotides: TGTGCCAGCGGCGTGGCAGGGGTATACAATGAGCAGTTCTTC. This sequence encodes CASGVAGVYNEQFF.

This clonotype has at least ten counts. The gene calls are TRBV5-5 and TRBJ2-3, with 9 bases aligning to TRBD1. Trimming took 2 bases from V and 4 from J; bases not matched to a gene: 5. The CDR3 runs 15 residues. Germline V gene data show CDR1 as SGHKS and CDR2 as YYEKEE (reference sequence). The CDR3, as DNA: TGTGCCAGCAGCTTAAGGGGACAGGGTGCAGATACGCAGTATTTT. Encoded protein: CASSLRGQGADTQYF.

This clonotype was recorded at least ten times. The rearrangement links TRBV27 to TRBJ2-1; TRBD2 is a possible D gene (6 bases). Germline CDR1 and CDR2: MNHEY and SMNVEV (reference sequence). Trimming shortened V by 2 bases and J by 3 bases, and 8 bases separated the two germline ends. The CDR3 is 14 amino acids. The CDR3 nucleotides are TGTGCCAGCAGTTTAGGGCGGGACTACAATGAGCAGTTCTTC. Protein: CASSLGRDYNEQFF.

At least ten counts were recorded for this clonotype. The rearrangement links TRBV6-1 to TRBJ2-1; D is perhaps TRBD2 (6 bases). CDR1 is MNHNS and CDR2 is SASEGT in the germline V gene. V gave up 4 bases and J gave up 1 base, with 11 bases separating them. The CDR3 sequence is 15 residues long. As DNA, the CDR3 is TGTGCCAGCAGTGGAACTAGCCTTTCCTACAATGAGCAGTTCTTC. This encodes CASSGTSLSYNEQFF.

V and J are TRBV20-1 and TRBJ2-1, with TRBD2 matching over 9 bases. Germline CDR1 and CDR2: DFQATT and SNEGSKA (reference sequence). This CDR3 is built from 13 residues. Germline trimming cut 2 bases from V and 7 bases from J; bases unmatched to any gene: 3. The chain's CDR3 is CSARLAGQNEQFF. CDR3 sequence (DNA): TGCAGTGCTAGACTAGCGGGACAAAATGAGCAGTTCTTC.

In its sample, this clonotype was seen many times. The V call is TRBV29-1, the J call TRBJ2-3; D assignment may be TRBD1 or TRBD2 (5 bases each). Germline CDR1 and CDR2: SQVTM and ANQGSEA. The CDR3 consists of 14 residues. Trimming cost V 6 bases and J 2 bases, with 15 bases left between them. This CDR3 is CSVAGTRITDTQYF. The CDR3 DNA reads TGCAGCGTCGCCGGGACGAGGATCACAGATACGCAGTATTTT.

The V call is TRBV9, the J call TRBJ2-1; 8 nucleotides align to TRBD2. The CDR3 is 16 amino acids. The ends lost 0 bases at V and 3 bases at J; junction bases unmatched: 5. Germline-derived CDR1 and CDR2 are SGDLS and YYNGEE. The CDR3 nucleotides read TGTGCCAGCAGCGTAGGCGGGAGGCCCCACTACAATGAGCAGTTCTTC. Its translation is CASSVGGRPHYNEQFF. Supplemented by reference TRBV9 and TRBJ2-1, the full variable domain reads DSGVTQTPKHLITATGQRVTLRCSPRSGDLSVYWYQQSLDQGLQFLIQYYNGEERAKGNILERFSAQQFPDLHSELNLSSLELGDSALYFCASSVGGRPHYNEQFFGPGTRLTVL.

The sample holds a few counts of this clonotype. The rearrangement uses TRBV19 and TRBJ1-2, with D maybe TRBD1 (5 bases). From germline, CDR1 is LNHDA and CDR2 SQIVND (reference sequence). The CDR3 covers 15 residues. The germline V and J ends were trimmed by 9 bases and 2 bases, with 19 bases remaining between them. The CDR3 loop is CASQNQGRENYGYTF. CDR3 nucleotides: TGTGCCAGCCAAAACCAGGGCAGGGAAAACTATGGCTACACCTTC.